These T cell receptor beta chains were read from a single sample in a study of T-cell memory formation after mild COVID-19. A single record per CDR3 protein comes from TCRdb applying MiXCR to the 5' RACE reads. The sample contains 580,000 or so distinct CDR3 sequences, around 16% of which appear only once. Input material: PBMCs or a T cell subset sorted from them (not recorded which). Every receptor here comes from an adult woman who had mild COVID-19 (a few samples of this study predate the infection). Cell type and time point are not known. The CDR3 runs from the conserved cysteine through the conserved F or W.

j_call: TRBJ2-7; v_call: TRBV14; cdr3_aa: CASSAKTGITYEQYF
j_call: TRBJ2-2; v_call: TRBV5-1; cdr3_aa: CASSVGTGAPGELFF
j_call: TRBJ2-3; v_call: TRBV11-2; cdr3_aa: CASGAGGADTQYF
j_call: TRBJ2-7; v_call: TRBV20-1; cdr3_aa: CSAGGGQGADEQYF
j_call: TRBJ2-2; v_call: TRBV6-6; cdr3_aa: CAGGVTGELFF
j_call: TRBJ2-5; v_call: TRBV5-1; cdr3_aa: CASTTWASGGQETQYF
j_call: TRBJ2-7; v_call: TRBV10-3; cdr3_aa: CAIGGTSYEQYF
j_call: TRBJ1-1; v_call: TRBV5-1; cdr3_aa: CASRPGRNTEAFF
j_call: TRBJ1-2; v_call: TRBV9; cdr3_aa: CASSVGTGSYYGYTF
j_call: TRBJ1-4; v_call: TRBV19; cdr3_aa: CASSAESGKLFF
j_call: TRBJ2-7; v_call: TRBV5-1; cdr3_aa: CASGPVGGYEQYF
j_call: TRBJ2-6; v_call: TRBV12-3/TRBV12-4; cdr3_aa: CASSFSSSGANVLTF
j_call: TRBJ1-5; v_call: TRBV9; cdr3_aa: CASSASDRNQPQHF
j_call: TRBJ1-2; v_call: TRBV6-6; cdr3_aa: CASSYPQGNDYGYTF
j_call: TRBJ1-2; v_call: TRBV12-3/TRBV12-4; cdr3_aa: CASSIGDAGYTF
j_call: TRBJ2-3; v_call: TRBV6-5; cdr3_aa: CASRRTGLGRSTDTQYF
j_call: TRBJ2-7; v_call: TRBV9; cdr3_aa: CASSVGSLANDEQYF
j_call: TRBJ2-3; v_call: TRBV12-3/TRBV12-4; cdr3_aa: CASSPLAGGSDTQYF
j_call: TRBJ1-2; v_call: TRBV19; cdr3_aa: CASSPNPGQGNGYTF
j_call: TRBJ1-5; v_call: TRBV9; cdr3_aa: CASSPGTGGAMGQPQHF
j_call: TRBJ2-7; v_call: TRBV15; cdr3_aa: CATSRGTGAYEQYF
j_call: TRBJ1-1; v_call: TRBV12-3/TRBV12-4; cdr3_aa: CASSTGQGPAFF
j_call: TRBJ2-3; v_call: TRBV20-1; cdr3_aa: CSSLPGQQLDTQYF
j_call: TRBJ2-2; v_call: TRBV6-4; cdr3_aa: CASSRDRGTGELFF
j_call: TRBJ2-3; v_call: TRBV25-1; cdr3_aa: CASSEWYAGPAVTDTQYF
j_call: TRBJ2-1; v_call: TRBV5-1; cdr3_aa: CASSSGTGEGEQFF
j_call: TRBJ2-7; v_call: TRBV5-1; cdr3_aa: CASSLGSGGINEQYF
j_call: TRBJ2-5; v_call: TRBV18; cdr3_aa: CASSPSNKVETQYF
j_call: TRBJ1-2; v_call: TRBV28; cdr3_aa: CASSLLQGNYGYTF
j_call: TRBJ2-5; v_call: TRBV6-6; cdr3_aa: CASSYSLETQYF
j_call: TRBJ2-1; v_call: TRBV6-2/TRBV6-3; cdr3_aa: CASSYTTGGDREFF
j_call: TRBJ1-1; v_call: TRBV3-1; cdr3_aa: CASSQEVRGAEAFF
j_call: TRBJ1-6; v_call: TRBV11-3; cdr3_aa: CASSPTGVVNSPLHF
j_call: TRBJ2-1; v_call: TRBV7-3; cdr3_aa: CASSLTGLAGMGEQFF
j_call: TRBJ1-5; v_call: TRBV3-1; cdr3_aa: CASSTDVNQPQHF
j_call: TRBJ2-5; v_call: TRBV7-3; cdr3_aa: CASSLSSSRETQYF
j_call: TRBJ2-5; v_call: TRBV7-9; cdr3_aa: CASSLLSETQYF
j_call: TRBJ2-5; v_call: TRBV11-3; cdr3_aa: CASSNRDRGLTQETQYF
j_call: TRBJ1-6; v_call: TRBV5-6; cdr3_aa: CASSLTGTVGYNSPLHF
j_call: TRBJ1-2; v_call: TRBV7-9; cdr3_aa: CASSASGTAYGYTF
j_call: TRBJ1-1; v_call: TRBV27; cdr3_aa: CASSLYRGSEAFF
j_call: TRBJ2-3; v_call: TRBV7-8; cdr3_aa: CASRGGGTFPDTQYF
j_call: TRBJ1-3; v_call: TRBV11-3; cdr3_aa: CASSLDQSARAGNTIYF